These 32 T cell receptor beta chains came from one sample sequenced in a study of response to subunit inactivated influenza vaccine. TCRdb itself ran the RT-PCR reads through MiXCR, one entry per CDR3 protein. This repertoire shows 600,000 to 850,000 distinct CDR3 sequences, 14% found once; its top ten account for 6.5% to 8%. The sample here was PBMCs from blood, taken 14 to 15 days before vaccination. Receptors originate from a man aged 50 or older who received an inactivated influenza vaccine.

The rearrangement links TRBV25-1 to TRBJ2-2; a weak D match, TRBD1 (6 bases). CDR3 size: 12 residues. Trimming took 7 bases from V and 5 from J, leaving 8 bases between them. Germline V gives CDR1 MGHDK, CDR2 SYGVNS. The CDR3 protein is CASKGETGELFF. As DNA, the CDR3 is TGTGCCAGCAAGGGGGAAACCGGGGAGCTGTTTTTT.

This clonotype was observed at least ten times. The DNA for the CDR3 is TGCAGCGTCCTCGGGACTACCTCCTACAATGAGCAGTTCTTC. Protein product: CSVLGTTSYNEQFF. The V gene is TRBV29-1, the J gene TRBJ2-1, with 7 positions matching TRBD2. This CDR3 is 14 amino acids long. In germline, CDR1 is SQVTM, CDR2 ANQGSEA. The V gene end was trimmed by 6 bases and the J gene end by 0 bases; junction bases not matched to a gene: 5.

This chain uses TRBV29-1 with TRBJ2-5, with TRBD2 matching over 7 bases. Per germline, CDR1 SQVTM and CDR2 ANQGSEA. The CDR3 contains 15 residues. V dropped 4 bases and J dropped 5; count of bases not matched to a gene: 13. CDR3 region: CSVGGEGGSRETQYF. The CDR3 bases are TGCAGCGTTGGAGGGGAGGGCGGAAGCCGCGAGACCCAGTACTTC.

V and J are TRBV30 and TRBJ2-2, with D unresolved. Trimming took off 5 bases at V and 5 bases at J, with 6 bases between the two ends. Germline values: CDR1 GTSNPN, CDR2 SVGIG (reference sequence). The CDR3 loop spans 11 amino acids. The DNA for the CDR3 is TGTGCCTGGGGGGTGACCGGGGAGCTGTTTTTT. Its translation is CAWGVTGELFF. The variable domain in full, completed from reference TRBV30 and TRBJ2-2, reads SQTIHQWPATLVQPVGSPLSLECTVEGTSNPNLYWYRQAAGRGLQLLFYSVGIGQISSEVPQNLSASRPQDRQFILSSKKLLLSDSGFYLCAWGVTGELFFGEGSRLTVL.

The table lists this clonotype with a few counts. The rearrangement links TRBV3-1 to TRBJ2-6; TRBD1 matches at 7 bases. V trimming: 4 bases; J trimming: 0 bases; junction bases outside the gene matches: 9. Per the germline V gene, CDR1 is LGHDT and CDR2 is YNNKEL (reference sequence). The CDR3 totals 18 residues. The CDR3 loop reads CASSRSYRDSSGANVLTF. As DNA, the CDR3 is TGTGCCAGCAGCCGTTCTTACAGGGACAGCTCTGGGGCCAACGTCCTGACTTTC. The full variable domain, rest sourced from reference TRBV3-1 and TRBJ2-6, is DTAVSQTPKYLVTQMGNDKSIKCEQNLGHDTMYWYKQDSKKFLKIMFSYNNKELIINETVPNRFSPKSPDKAHLNLHINSLELGDSAVYFCASSRSYRDSSGANVLTFGAGSRLTVL.

V gene TRBV7-2 combines with J gene TRBJ2-7; D is ambiguous. The germline V gene has CDR1 SGHTA and CDR2 FQGNSA. Trimming took off 0 bases at V and 4 bases at J, with 10 bases between the two ends. This CDR3 comprises 14 residues. The CDR3 spells CASSLAARQYEQYF. The CDR3 region has the DNA TGTGCCAGCAGCTTAGCGGCCAGACAATACGAGCAGTACTTC.

This clonotype was observed many times. The J gene is TRBJ1-1, the V gene TRBV6-2 or TRBV6-3; D remains ambiguous. The CDR3 extends over 14 amino acids. The germline V and J ends were trimmed by 6 bases and 0 bases, with 11 bases remaining between them. Germline CDR1 and CDR2: MNHEY and SVGEGT. The CDR3 spells CASRIKGLNTEAFF. The CDR3 coding sequence is TGTGCCAGCAGGATAAAAGGGTTGAACACTGAAGCTTTCTTT.

The V and J genes are TRBV28 and TRBJ1-5; D is undetermined. The CDR3 runs 13 residues. The V end lost 2 bases, the J end lost 6 bases, and 8 bases lay between the germline ends. Germline loops: CDR1 MDHEN, CDR2 SYDVKM. This CDR3 reads CASSLPGVQPQHF. The CDR3 nucleotides are TGTGCCAGCAGTTTACCCGGGGTTCAGCCCCAGCATTTT.

The chain uses TRBV20-1 and TRBJ2-1, with 7 bases that match TRBD2. The CDR3 sequence is 14 residues long. Germline-derived CDR1 and CDR2 are DFQATT and SNEGSKA (reference sequence). The V gene end was trimmed by 2 bases and the J gene end by 12 bases; junction bases not matched to a gene: 13. The CDR3 loop is CSARIPGGPSVQFF. CDR3 sequence (DNA): TGCAGTGCTAGAATCCCGGGGGGACCGTCGGTGCAGTTCTTC.

This clonotype has a handful of counts. This sequence joins TRBV6-1 and TRBJ2-7, with 9 bases fitting TRBD2. The CDR3 covers 14 residues. Losses at the gene ends were 6 bases for V and 3 bases for J; bases not matched to a gene: 6. Germline V gene sequence: CDR1 MNHNS, CDR2 SASEGT. CDR3 DNA sequence: TGTGCCAGCAGAGCAAGACTAGCGGACTACGAGCAGTACTTC. Protein: CASRARLADYEQYF.

This clonotype appeared a few times. This chain connects TRBV12-3 or TRBV12-4 to TRBJ1-1; D unclear. The CDR3 is 14 residues long. V lost 0 bases and J 1 base, leaving 6 bases between the germline ends. CDR3 residues: CASSLAEGNTEAFF. Here the CDR3 DNA reads TGTGCCAGCAGTTTAGCCGAAGGGAACACTGAAGCTTTCTTT.

The rearrangement joins TRBV5-1 to TRBJ2-7; D is ambiguous. The germline V and J ends were trimmed by 1 base and 2 bases, with 13 bases remaining between them. This CDR3 contains 15 residues. The germline CDR1 and CDR2 sequences are SGHRS and YFSETQ. This chain's CDR3 is CASSLYGRAAYEQYF. As DNA, the CDR3 is TGCGCCAGCAGCTTGTACGGACGCGCTGCCTACGAGCAGTACTTC. Full variable domain (remainder filled in from reference TRBV5-1 and TRBJ2-7): KAGVTQTPRYLIKTRGQQVTLSCSPISGHRSVSWYQQTPGQGLQFLFEYFSETQRNKGNFPGRFSGRQFSNSRSEMNVSTLELGDSALYLCASSLYGRAAYEQYFGPGTRLTVT.

Ten or more counts support this clonotype. The chain joins TRBV10-2 to TRBJ2-7; the match to TRBD1 covers 7 bases. This CDR3 is 15 amino acids long. Germline loops: CDR1 WSHSY, CDR2 SAAADI. The V gene end was trimmed by 10 bases and the J gene end by 3 bases; junction bases not matched to a gene: 15. The CDR3 nucleotides are TGCGCCACCAAACTATCCGGGACAGCCTTCTACGAGCAGTACTTC. Its protein product is CATKLSGTAFYEQYF.

The chain employs TRBV7-8 and TRBJ1-1; 10 bases line up with TRBD1. J gave up 4 bases and V 1 base, and 6 bases lay outside the gene matches. Germline V gene sequence: CDR1 SGHVS, CDR2 FQNEAQ. The CDR3 spans 16 residues. This CDR3 is CASSLVYRDRGTEAFF. The CDR3 DNA sequence: TGTGCCAGCAGCTTAGTTTACCGGGACAGGGGCACTGAAGCTTTCTTT.

The sample holds many counts of this clonotype. The V gene is TRBV5-1, the J gene TRBJ2-3, with D perhaps matching TRBD2 (7 bases). With 0 bases removed from V and 6 bases from J, the gap between germline ends came to 14 bases. Per the germline V gene, CDR1 is SGHRS and CDR2 is YFSETQ. This CDR3 is built from 15 residues. CDR3 DNA sequence: TGCGCCAGCAGCTTGGGGACTAGGGGGACGGATACGCAGTATTTT. Translated: CASSLGTRGTDTQYF.

This clonotype came up many times. This chain links TRBV5-1 with TRBJ2-1; possible D gene TRBD1, 6 bases. Trimming removed 4 bases at V and 10 bases at J, with 9 bases between. This CDR3 spans 11 amino acids. Germline loops: CDR1 SGHRS, CDR2 YFSETQ. For the CDR3, the DNA is TGCGCCAGCAGCCCAGACAGGGAGCAGTTCTTC. It translates to CASSPDREQFF.

V gene TRBV20-1 combines with J gene TRBJ1-2; D unresolved. Germline-derived CDR1 and CDR2 are DFQATT and SNEGSKA (reference sequence). Trimming stripped 7 bases from V and 5 bases from J, with 17 bases between. The CDR3 spans 13 residues. The chain's CDR3 is CSGATRDSYGYTF. The CDR3, as DNA: TGCAGTGGGGCGACACGGGATTCATATGGCTACACCTTC.

The genes are TRBV20-1 and TRBJ2-5, with 9 bases that match TRBD2. The CDR3 runs to 14 residues. Germline CDR1 reads DFQATT; CDR2 reads SNEGSKA (reference sequence). Germline trimming cut 1 base from V and 4 bases from J; bases unmatched to any gene: 4. CDR3 sequence (DNA): TGCAGTGCTAGAGGCGGGAGGGCCGGAGAGACCCAGTACTTC. Encoded protein: CSARGGRAGETQYF.

In this sample, this clonotype turned up many times. V and J are TRBV20-1 and TRBJ2-7; D uncertain. Germline V CDR1 and CDR2: DFQATT, SNEGSKA (reference sequence). With 0 bases removed from V and 4 bases from J, the gap between germline ends came to 13 bases. The CDR3 has 14 amino acids. CDR3: CSAREGNTWYEQYF. The CDR3 bases are TGCAGTGCTAGAGAGGGAAACACTTGGTACGAGCAGTACTTC.

This chain connects TRBV30 to TRBJ2-1; no clear D. The V gene lost 5 bases and the J gene lost 3 bases, with 5 bases spanning the gap. The germline CDR1 and CDR2 sequences are GTSNPN and SVGIG (reference sequence). This CDR3 contains 11 residues. This chain's CDR3 is CAWADYNEQFF. CDR3 nucleotide sequence: TGTGCCTGGGCCGACTACAATGAGCAGTTCTTC.

The rearrangement joins TRBV28 to TRBJ2-2, with D unresolved. Trimming took 7 bases from V and 6 from J, leaving 6 bases between them. The CDR3 is 11 amino acids. Looked up from germline, CDR1 is MDHEN and CDR2 is SYDVKM. CDR3 in DNA: TGTGCCAGCACCTCGTCCGGGGAGCTGTTTTTT. This encodes CASTSSGELFF.

The V call is TRBV5-1, the J call TRBJ2-7; D may be TRBD2 (6 bases). Trimming took off 0 bases at V and 5 bases at J, with 15 bases between the two ends. CDR1 and CDR2 (germline): SGHRS, YFSETQ. The CDR3 covers 15 residues. CDR3 in DNA: TGCGCCAGCAGCTTGGACGGGGCAGGGAGGAACGAGCAGTACTTC. This encodes CASSLDGAGRNEQYF. The entire variable domain, with the rest obtained from reference TRBV5-1 and TRBJ2-7, is as follows: KAGVTQTPRYLIKTRGQQVTLSCSPISGHRSVSWYQQTPGQGLQFLFEYFSETQRNKGNFPGRFSGRQFSNSRSEMNVSTLELGDSALYLCASSLDGAGRNEQYFGPGTRLTVT.

The V call is TRBV7-9, the J call TRBJ1-5; no firm D call. The V gene's germline CDR1 is SEHNR and CDR2 FQNEAQ (reference sequence). Trimming left V 5 bases short and J 3 bases short, with 14 bases between. The CDR3 contains 15 residues. The CDR3, as DNA: TGTGCCAGCAGCCCATTGGACGGTAACAATCAGCCCCAGCATTTT. It encodes CASSPLDGNNQPQHF.

This clonotype has a handful of counts. The gene calls are TRBV4-3 and TRBJ1-2; 7 nucleotides agree with TRBD1. In germline, CDR1 is LGHNA, CDR2 YSLEER. The V gene end was trimmed by 1 base and the J gene end by 8 bases; junction bases not matched to a gene: 7. The CDR3 sequence is 14 residues long. CDR3 coding DNA: TGCGCCAGCAGCCAAGCGACAGGGCAAGGGGGCTACACCTTC. This gives the protein CASSQATGQGGYTF.

This clonotype was counted only a few times. Here the CDR3 reads CSAGLGVAEETQYF. The CDR3 DNA follows: TGCAGTGCTGGCCTCGGCGTGGCAGAAGAGACCCAGTACTTC. The gene calls are TRBV20-1 and TRBJ2-5; D is unclear. Looked up from germline, CDR1 is DFQATT and CDR2 is SNEGSKA (reference sequence). The CDR3 consists of 14 residues. V was pared by 5 bases and J by 3 bases, with 16 bases between.

This clonotype was seen a handful of times. The genes are TRBV12-3 or TRBV12-4 and TRBJ2-3; maybe TRBD1 (5 bases). V was trimmed by 3 bases and J by 3 bases, leaving 10 bases between them. This CDR3 is built from 14 residues. This CDR3 reads CASSFRVETDTQYF. CDR3 nucleotide sequence: TGTGCCAGCAGTTTCAGGGTTGAAACAGATACGCAGTATTTT.

The J gene is TRBJ2-1, the V gene TRBV16; TRBD2 matches 11 bases. Germline V gene data show CDR1 as KGHSY and CDR2 as FQNENV. CDR3 length equals 14 residues. After removal of 4 bases from V and 7 bases from J, the junction contained 3 bases not matched to a gene. The CDR3 DNA is TGTGCCAGCAGCCCTAGCGGGGGGATGAATGAGCAGTTCTTC. Its protein is CASSPSGGMNEQFF.

The chain couples TRBV9 to TRBJ2-1, with TRBD2 as a possible D gene (6 bases). Germline CDR1 is SGDLS and CDR2 is YYNGEE. V was clipped by 3 bases and J by 4 bases, with 11 bases between them. The CDR3 is 14 residues long. The CDR3 reads CASSAGLLYNEQFF. The CDR3, as DNA: TGTGCCAGCAGCGCGGGACTTTTGTACAATGAGCAGTTCTTC. The full variable domain, rest sourced from reference TRBV9 and TRBJ2-1, is DSGVTQTPKHLITATGQRVTLRCSPRSGDLSVYWYQQSLDQGLQFLIQYYNGEERAKGNILERFSAQQFPDLHSELNLSSLELGDSALYFCASSAGLLYNEQFFGPGTRLTVL.

The V call is TRBV11-2, the J call TRBJ2-5; D is undetermined. CDR3 length: 12 amino acids. Germline CDR1 is SGHAT and CDR2 is FQNNGV. V lost 4 bases and J 5 bases, leaving 8 bases between the germline ends. This CDR3 is CASSSWIETQYF. The CDR3 nucleotides read TGTGCCAGCAGCTCATGGATCGAGACCCAGTACTTC.

This clonotype was counted between two and nine times. The genes are TRBV7-2 and TRBJ2-7, with 12 positions matching TRBD2. Germline V CDR1 and CDR2: SGHTA, FQGNSA. V gave up 5 bases and J gave up 4 bases; unmatched junction bases: 6. The CDR3 runs 15 residues. The CDR3 loop is CASSDQGLAGYEQYF. CDR3 nucleotide sequence: TGTGCCAGCAGCGACCAGGGACTAGCGGGTTACGAGCAGTACTTC.

V gene TRBV30 combines with J gene TRBJ2-7; D not certain. With 1 base removed from V and 7 bases from J, the gap between germline ends came to 11 bases. In germline, CDR1 is GTSNPN, CDR2 SVGIG (reference sequence). The CDR3 is 12 amino acids. CDR3 coding DNA: TGTGCCTGGAGTGGAATGCTTCGGGAGCAGTACTTC. Encoded protein: CAWSGMLREQYF.

The J gene is TRBJ2-7, the V gene TRBV18; 7 nucleotides align to TRBD1. The germline gives CDR1 KGHSH, CDR2 LQKENI. The junction had 4 bases not matched to a gene; V was cut back by 0 bases and J by 2 bases. The CDR3 length is 15 residues. CDR3 loop: CASSPPGQTTYEQYF. CDR3 sequence (DNA): TGTGCCAGCTCACCACCGGGACAGACAACCTACGAGCAGTACTTC. Filled out from reference TRBV18 and TRBJ2-7, the complete variable domain reads NAGVMQNPRHLVRRRGQEARLRCSPMKGHSHVYWYRQLPEEGLKFMVYLQKENIIDESGMPKERFSAEFPKEGPSILRIQQVVRGDSAAYFCASSPPGQTTYEQYFGPGTRLTVT.